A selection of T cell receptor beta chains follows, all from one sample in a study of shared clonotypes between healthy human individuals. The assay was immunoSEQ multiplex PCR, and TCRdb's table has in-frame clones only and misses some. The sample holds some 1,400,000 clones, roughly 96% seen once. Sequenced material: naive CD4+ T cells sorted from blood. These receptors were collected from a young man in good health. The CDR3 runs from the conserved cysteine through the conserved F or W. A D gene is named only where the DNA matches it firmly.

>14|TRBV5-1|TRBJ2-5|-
TGCGCCAGCAGCTTGGGGGTAGGGAAAGAGACCCAGTACTTC
CASSLGVGKETQYF
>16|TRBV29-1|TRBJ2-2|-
TGCAGCGTTGAAGACAGCGGCGGCAGGTACACCGGGGAGCTGTTTTTT
CSVEDSGGRYTGELFF
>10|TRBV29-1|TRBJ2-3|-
TGCAGCGTAGACCCCGGGACACAGTATTTT
CSVDPGTQYF
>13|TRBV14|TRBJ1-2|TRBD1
TGTGCCAGCAGCCAGACAGGGCCACAAGGCTACACCTTC
CASSQTGPQGYTF
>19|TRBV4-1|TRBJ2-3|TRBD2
TGCGCCAGCAGCCAAGAAGGGACTAGCGGTTTTTGGAGCACAGATACGCAGTATTTT
CASSQEGTSGFWSTDTQYF
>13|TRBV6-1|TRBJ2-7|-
TGTGCCATCAGTGACAGCAGCGCCTACGAGCAGTACTTC
CAISDSSAYEQYF
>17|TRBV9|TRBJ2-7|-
TGTGCCAGCAGCGTAGTGTTGGCCCCGAAAAGCTCCTACGAGCAGTACTTC
CASSVVLAPKSSYEQYF
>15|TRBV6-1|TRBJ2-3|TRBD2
TGTGCCAGCAGAGGAGCGGGAGGTGGGTCAGATACGCAGTATTTT
CASRGAGGGSDTQYF
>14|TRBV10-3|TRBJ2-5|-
TGTGCCATCAGGAGCGGACCTGGAGGCGAGACCCAGTACTTC
CAIRSGPGGETQYF
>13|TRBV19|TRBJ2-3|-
TGTGCCAGTAGCCTTCTGGTCCGGGATACGCAGTATTTT
CASSLLVRDTQYF
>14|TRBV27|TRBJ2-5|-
TGTGCCAGCAGCCAGATGGTCAGTAAGGAGACCCAGTACTTC
CASSQMVSKETQYF